Described below is a single T cell receptor (beta chain) sequence and its context. What it binds is unknown. The CDR3 consists of 16 residues. V lost 4 bases, J lost 1 base, and 4 bases stayed unmatched. CDR1 and CDR2 (germline): MNHNS, SASEGT. The data are from a study of cytomegalovirus exposure and HLA in healthy donors. In the study overall: A subsequent analysis stated that the 100 to 150 validation repertoires were run on the same platform as the roughly 670 first-cohort repertoires. Findings and limits, study-wide: Most TCR sequences were rare, but some public TCRs occurred in many donors. Within the roughly 120 validation repertoires, first-cohort TCR clusters tended to co-occur, according to a later analysis.

TCRdb's copy holds only in-frame clones and misses some; the assay was immunoSEQ multiplex PCR. The sample holds under 300,000 clones, 80% to 90% seen once. The TCR comes from a woman aged 18-35 years in good health and CMV-seronegative. This rearrangement joins TRBV6-1 to TRBJ2-3; TRBD2 agrees at 11 bases. The sequencing sample was made of PBMCs. The CDR3 region is CASSVLAGAGTDTQYF. In nucleotides, the CDR3 is TGTGCCAGCAGTGTACTAGCGGGAGCCGGCACAGATACGCAGTATTTT.